The clone carrying this T cell receptor beta chain was observed a few times. The sample belongs to a study of T cells in Graves' hyperthyroidism and ophthalmopathy. TCR beta CDR3 regions were amplified from RNA transcripts. First-round RT-PCR with HTBI primers amplified the TCR CDR3 region. From the multiplex PCR reads, TCRdb called clonotypes with MiXCR, one entry per CDR3 protein. In the table there are hundreds of thousands of distinct CDR3 sequences, 16% of which are singletons. The receptor was isolated from a middle-aged woman with Graves' ophthalmopathy. The sequenced material came from blood.

CDR3 coding DNA: TGTGCCAGCAGCTTAGGGAGGACTAGCTACAATGAGCAGTTCTTC. It yields the protein CASSLGRTSYNEQFF. The chain carries TRBV7-9 and TRBJ2-1; 7 bases match TRBD2. Germline trimming cut 1 base from V and 3 bases from J; bases unmatched to any gene: 3. This CDR3 has 15 residues. Germline lookup yields CDR1 SEHNR and CDR2 FQNEAQ (reference sequence).